Listed below are T cell receptor beta chains from one sample, sequenced in a study of OX40 agonist ivuxolimab in advanced cancers. TCRdb keeps only in-frame clones here, not all; method: immunoSEQ multiplex PCR. The sample includes roughly 70,000 clones, roughly 87% of them seen just once. The sample here was CD4+ or CD8+ T cells sorted from blood, taken in a trial of the OX40 agonist ivuxolimab. These receptors were taken from an adult with an advanced solid tumor such as melanoma, head and neck, liver or kidney cancer. Both conserved end residues are part of each CDR3. The order of the fields is J gene, V gene, CDR3 length, clone size, D gene, CDR3 DNA, CDR3 protein. The D gene is left open where the match is weak. Only some rows state a clone size, as once, few, many or a class for expanded clones.

>TRBJ2-7|TRBV1|14|NA|NA
TGCACCAGCAGCAAGCGGGCGGGAGACTACGAGCAGTACTTC
CTSSKRAGDYEQYF
>TRBJ2-4|TRBV6-5|15|NA|TRBD1
TGTGCCAGCAGTTACGACAGGGACAGGCTGGGCATTCAGTACTTC
CASSYDRDRLGIQYF
>TRBJ2-5|TRBV6-1|14|NA|NA
TGTGCCAGCAGTGAATCTTGGGTACAAGAGACCCAGTACTTC
CASSESWVQETQYF
>TRBJ2-3|TRBV5-4|13|NA|NA
TGTGCCAGCAGCTTTTCTGAAAACGATACGCCGTATTTT
CASSFSENDTPYF
>TRBJ2-2|TRBV16|16|NA|TRBD1
TGTGCCAGCAGCCGGTCGGGACAGGGGAACACCGGGGAGCTGTTTTTT
CASSRSGQGNTGELFF
>TRBJ2-7|TRBV4-2|16|NA|TRBD2
TGTGCCAGCAGCCAAGATAGGAGGACTAGTATCTACGAGCAGTACTTC
CASSQDRRTSIYEQYF
>TRBJ2-1|TRBV6-5|16|NA|NA
TGTGCCAGCAGTTCCCACGAGGGGTTGGGAAGCAATGAGCAGTTCTTC
CASSSHEGLGSNEQFF
>TRBJ2-7|TRBV4-3|17|once|TRBD1
TGCGCCAGCAGCCATTATGGTTCCGGGACAGGGGGATACGAGCAGTACTTC
CASSHYGSGTGGYEQYF
>TRBJ1-3|TRBV7-2|13|NA|NA
TGTGCCAGCAGCCTCTCGACTGGAAACACCATATATTTT
CASSLSTGNTIYF
>TRBJ2-3|TRBV5-1|17|NA|TRBD2
TGCGCCAGCAGCTTGGGGGGACTACCTGGGGCGACAGATACGCAGTATTTT
CASSLGGLPGATDTQYF
>TRBJ1-4|TRBV19|12|NA|NA
TGTGCCAGTAGTATTGATAATGAAAAACTGTTTTTT
CASSIDNEKLFF
>TRBJ2-5|TRBV7-7|16|NA|NA
TGTGCCAGCAGCCCACTTCAGGGAAATGGTTTAGAGACCCAGTACTTC
CASSPLQGNGLETQYF
>TRBJ1-1|TRBV19|14|NA|NA
TGTGCCAGTAAACCAGGTCCCAGGGGCACTGAAGCTTTCTTT
CASKPGPRGTEAFF
>TRBJ1-1|TRBV6-1|15|NA|NA
TGTGCCAGCAGTGATGGTCTTGAGGGAGGGACTGAAGCTTTCTTT
CASSDGLEGGTEAFF
>TRBJ2-3|TRBV7-9|10|once|NA
TGTGCCGGGAGCACAGATACGCAGTATTTT
CAGSTDTQYF
>TRBJ2-3|TRBV6-4|15|NA|TRBD2
TGTGCCAGCAGCTCGGGGACTAGCGGCACAGATACGCAGTATTTT
CASSSGTSGTDTQYF
>TRBJ1-1|TRBV14|13|NA|NA
TGTGCCAGCAGCCCCCAGTTCATGGCTGAAGCTTTCTTT
CASSPQFMAEAFF
>TRBJ1-6|TRBV7-9|16|NA|TRBD1
TGTGCCAGCAGCGCCCGCGGACAGGGTGTAGGATCACCCCTCCACTTT
CASSARGQGVGSPLHF
>TRBJ2-7|TRBV9|12|once|TRBD1
TGTGCCAGCCCGGGACAGGGTCACGAGCAGTACTTC
CASPGQGHEQYF
>TRBJ1-5|TRBV28|12|NA|NA
TGTGCCAGCAGTTTACTGGAACAGCCCCAGCATTTT
CASSLLEQPQHF
>TRBJ2-7|TRBV19|15|NA|NA
TGTGCCAGTAGTATAGATAACCAGGGAACCTACGAGCAGTACTTC
CASSIDNQGTYEQYF
>TRBJ2-1|TRBV5-1|15|NA|TRBD1
TGCGCCAGCAGATCCGGGACAGGGTTCTACAATGAGCAGTTCTTC
CASRSGTGFYNEQFF
>TRBJ1-2|TRBV5-6|14|once|TRBD1
TGTGCCAGCAGCCGATCCGGACAGGGGTTTGGCTACACCTTC
CASSRSGQGFGYTF
>TRBJ2-7|TRBV21-1|14|NA|NA
TGTGCCAGCAGCAAATCAGCACTATGCTACGAGCAGTACTTC
CASSKSALCYEQYF
>TRBJ1-2|TRBV6-1|13|NA|NA
TGTGCCAGCAGTGAAACCGGAAACTATGGCTACACCTTC
CASSETGNYGYTF
>TRBJ1-2|TRBV5-1|17|NA|TRBD1
TGCGCCAGCAGCTTAACCGGGACAGTAGAAGCGGACTATGGCTACACCTTC
CASSLTGTVEADYGYTF
>TRBJ2-7|TRBV5-8|13|once|TRBD1
TGTGCCAGCAGCCCGGACAGGCGTGGCGAGCAGTACTTC
CASSPDRRGEQYF
>TRBJ2-1|TRBV30|13|NA|NA
TGTGCCTGGACGGGACCGAATTACAATGAGCAGTTCTTC
CAWTGPNYNEQFF
>TRBJ2-7|TRBV6-1|15|few|NA
TGTGCCAGCAGTGAATGGGGTATTAAAGCCTACGAGCAGTACTTC
CASSEWGIKAYEQYF
>TRBJ1-2|TRBV5-4|15|NA|NA
TGTGCCAGCAGCTTAATGGCCGGGGTTAACTATGGCTACACCTTC
CASSLMAGVNYGYTF
>TRBJ2-7|TRBV7-2|14|NA|TRBD1
TGTGCCAGCAGCCCGCCGGGACAGCCCTACGAGCAGTACTTC
CASSPPGQPYEQYF
>TRBJ2-2|TRBV18|14|few|NA
TGTGCCAGCGAGAATACCGGGGGAATCGGGGAGCTGTTTTTT
CASENTGGIGELFF
>TRBJ2-2|TRBV7-9|14|NA|TRBD2
TGTGCCAGCAGCTTAGGCCTAGCGGGAGAGGAGCTGTTTTTT
CASSLGLAGEELFF
>TRBJ1-2|TRBV6-6|13|NA|NA
TGTGCCAGCAGTTACCCGGGGAACTATGGCTACACCTTC
CASSYPGNYGYTF
>TRBJ1-2|TRBV5-6|11|NA|NA
TGTGCCAGCACCTCCGTGGGTGGCTACACCTTC
CASTSVGGYTF
>TRBJ2-7|TRBV5-1|16|once|NA
TGCGCCAGCAGCATCGACCACAGGGGAGGGACCTACGAGCAGTACTTC
CASSIDHRGGTYEQYF
>TRBJ2-5|TRBV5-6|12|NA|NA
TGTGCCAGCAGCTTGTATGAAGAGACCCAGTACTTC
CASSLYEETQYF
>TRBJ2-7|TRBV6-5|13|NA|NA
TGTGCCAGCAGCCAGGAGGCCCCCTACGAGCAGTACTTC
CASSQEAPYEQYF
>TRBJ1-6|TRBV28|13|NA|NA
TGTGCCAGCCGTTGGGAGAATAATTCACCCCTCCACTTT
CASRWENNSPLHF
>TRBJ2-2|TRBV10-3|14|NA|NA
TGTGCCACCGGCCCGGGACAGAACACCGGGGAGCTGTTTTTT
CATGPGQNTGELFF
>TRBJ2-1|TRBV11-3|14|NA|NA
TGTGCCAGCAGCTCGGGATCTGGGAACAATGAGCAGTTCTTC
CASSSGSGNNEQFF
>TRBJ2-1|TRBV4-1|16|NA|TRBD2
TGCGCCAGCAGCCAATTATCGGGAGGGCCCTACAATGAGCAGTTCTTC
CASSQLSGGPYNEQFF
>TRBJ1-2|TRBV7-3|17|NA|TRBD1
TGTGCCAGCAGCTTAGGGGGACAGGGGCCGTCTAACTATGGCTACACCTTC
CASSLGGQGPSNYGYTF
>TRBJ1-2|TRBV10-1|12|NA|NA
TGCGCCAGCAGTGATCTGGGATATGGCTACACCTTC
CASSDLGYGYTF
>TRBJ1-2|TRBV6-5|14|NA|NA
TGTGCCAGCAGTTACAGGGGGAGGGACTATGGCTACACCTTC
CASSYRGRDYGYTF
>TRBJ1-5|TRBV11-1|16|NA|TRBD1
TGTGCCAGCAGCTTAGAGGGGGACAGGAGTTATCAGCCCCAGCATTTT
CASSLEGDRSYQPQHF
>TRBJ2-3|TRBV9|17|NA|TRBD2
TGTGCCAGCAGCGTCACACTAGCGGGAGGGAAGGGAGATACGCAGTATTTT
CASSVTLAGGKGDTQYF
>TRBJ1-6|TRBV30|13|NA|NA
TGTGCCTGGAAGAATTCCTATAATTCACCCCTCCACTTT
CAWKNSYNSPLHF